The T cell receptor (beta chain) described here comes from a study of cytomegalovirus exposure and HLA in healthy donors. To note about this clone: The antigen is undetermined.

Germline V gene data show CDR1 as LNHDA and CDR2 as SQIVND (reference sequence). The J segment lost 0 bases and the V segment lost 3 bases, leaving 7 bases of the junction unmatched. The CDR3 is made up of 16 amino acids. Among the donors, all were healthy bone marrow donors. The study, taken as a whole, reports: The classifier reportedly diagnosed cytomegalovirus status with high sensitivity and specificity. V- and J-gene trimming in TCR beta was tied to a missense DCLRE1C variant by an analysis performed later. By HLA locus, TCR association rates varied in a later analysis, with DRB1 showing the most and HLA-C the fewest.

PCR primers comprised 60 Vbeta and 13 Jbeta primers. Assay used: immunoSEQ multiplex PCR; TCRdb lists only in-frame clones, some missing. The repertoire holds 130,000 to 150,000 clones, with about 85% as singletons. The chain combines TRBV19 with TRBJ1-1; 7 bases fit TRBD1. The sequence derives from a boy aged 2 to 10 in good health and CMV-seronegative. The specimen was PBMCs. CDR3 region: CASSIETGRLNTEAFF. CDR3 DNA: TGTGCCAGTAGTATTGAGACAGGGAGATTGAACACTGAAGCTTTCTTT.